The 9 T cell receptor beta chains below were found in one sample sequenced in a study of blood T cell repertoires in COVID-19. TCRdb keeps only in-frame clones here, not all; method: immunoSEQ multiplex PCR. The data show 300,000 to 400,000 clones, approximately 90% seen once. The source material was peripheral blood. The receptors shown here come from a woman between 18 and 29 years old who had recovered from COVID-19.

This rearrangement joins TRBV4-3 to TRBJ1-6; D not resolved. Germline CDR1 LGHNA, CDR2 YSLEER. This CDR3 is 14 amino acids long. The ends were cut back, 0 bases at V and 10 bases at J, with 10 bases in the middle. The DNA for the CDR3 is TGCGCCAGCAGCCAAGATCCATACAAGTCACCCCTCCACTTT. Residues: CASSQDPYKSPLHF.

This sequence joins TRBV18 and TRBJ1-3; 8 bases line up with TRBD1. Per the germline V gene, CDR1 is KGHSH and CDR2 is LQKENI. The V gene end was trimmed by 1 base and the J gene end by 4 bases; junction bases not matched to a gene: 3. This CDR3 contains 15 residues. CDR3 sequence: CASSPRQGIGNTIYF. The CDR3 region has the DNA TGTGCCAGCTCACCACGACAGGGGATAGGAAACACCATATATTTT.

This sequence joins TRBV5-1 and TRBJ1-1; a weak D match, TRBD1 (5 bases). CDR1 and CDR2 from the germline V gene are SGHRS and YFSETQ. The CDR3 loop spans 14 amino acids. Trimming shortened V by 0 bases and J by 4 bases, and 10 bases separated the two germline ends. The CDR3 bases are TGCGCCAGCAGCTTGGGGGGCTGGGTCACTGAAGCTTTCTTT. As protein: CASSLGGWVTEAFF.

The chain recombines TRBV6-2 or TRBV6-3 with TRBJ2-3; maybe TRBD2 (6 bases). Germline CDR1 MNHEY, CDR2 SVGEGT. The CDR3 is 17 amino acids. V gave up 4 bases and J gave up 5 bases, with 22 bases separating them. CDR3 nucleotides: TGTGCCAGCAGTTCCCGACGACTAGGCCCAGCAAGAGATACGCAGTATTTT. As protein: CASSSRRLGPARDTQYF.

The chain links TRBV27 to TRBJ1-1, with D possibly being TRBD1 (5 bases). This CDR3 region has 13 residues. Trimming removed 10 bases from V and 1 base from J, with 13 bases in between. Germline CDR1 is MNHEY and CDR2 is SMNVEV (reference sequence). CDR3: CANDGQTNTEAFF. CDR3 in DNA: TGTGCCAACGACGGACAAACGAACACTGAAGCTTTCTTT.

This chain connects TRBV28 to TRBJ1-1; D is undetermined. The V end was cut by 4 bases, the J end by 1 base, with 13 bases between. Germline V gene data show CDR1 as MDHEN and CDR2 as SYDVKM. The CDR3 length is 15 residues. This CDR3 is CASSSAREPNTEAFF. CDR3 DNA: TGTGCCAGCAGTTCAGCCCGGGAACCGAACACTGAAGCTTTCTTT.

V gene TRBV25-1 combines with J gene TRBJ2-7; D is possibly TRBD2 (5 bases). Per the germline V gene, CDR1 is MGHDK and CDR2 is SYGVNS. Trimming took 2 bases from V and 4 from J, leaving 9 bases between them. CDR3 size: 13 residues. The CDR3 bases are TGTGCCAGCAGTGAAAGCGGCGGTTACGAGCAGTACGTC. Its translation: CASSESGGYEQYV.

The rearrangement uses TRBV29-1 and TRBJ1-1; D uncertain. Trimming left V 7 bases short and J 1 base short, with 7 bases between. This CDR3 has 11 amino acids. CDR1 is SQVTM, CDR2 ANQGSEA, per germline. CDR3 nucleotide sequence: TGCAGCGCCGTTTCGAACACTGAAGCTTTCTTT. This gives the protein CSAVSNTEAFF.

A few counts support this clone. CDR3 loop: CATSRDSGTGYGYTF. Here the CDR3 DNA reads TGTGCCACCAGCAGAGATTCCGGAACGGGTTATGGCTACACCTTC. The V gene is TRBV15, the J gene TRBJ1-2; D is unresolved. Trimming pared 0 bases from V and 5 bases from J, leaving 13 bases between. Germline V CDR1 and CDR2: LNHNV, YYDKDF (reference sequence). The CDR3 contains 15 residues.